This TCR beta chain derives from a study of blood T cell repertoires in COVID-19. In the study overall: T cells, B-cell-depleted T cells, or PBMCs provided the cDNA or gDNA that served as material.

Data came from immunoSEQ multiplex PCR; TCRdb stores just in-frame clones and leaves some out. Of 350,000 or so clones in the sample, roughly nine tenths were seen once. The germline V gene encodes CDR1 MDHEN and CDR2 SYDVKM. The V end was cut by 8 bases, the J end by 4 bases, with 11 bases between. There are 13 residues in the CDR3. The receptor's source is a woman aged 25 to 39 who had recovered from COVID-19. Sequencing input: PBMCs or T cells enriched from blood (not recorded which). The V and J genes are TRBV28 and TRBJ2-2, with D possibly matching TRBD2 (5 bases). The CDR3 loop reads CASQREGTGELFF. CDR3 in DNA: TGTGCCAGCCAACGCGAGGGCACCGGGGAGCTGTTTTTT. The full variable domain, rest sourced from reference TRBV28 and TRBJ2-2, is DVKVTQSSRYLVKRTGEKVFLECVQDMDHENMFWYRQDPGLGLRLIYFSYDVKMKEKGDIPEGYSVSREKKERFSLILESASTNQTSMYLCASQREGTGELFFGEGSRLTVL.